Reported below is one T cell receptor (beta chain). The antigen is undetermined. The sample originates from a study of cytomegalovirus exposure and HLA in healthy donors. The wider study: The roughly 660 first-cohort repertoires shared a platform with the approximately 120 validation repertoires, as reported in a later analysis. General study points: According to the study, 150 to 200 TCR beta chains were cytomegalovirus-associated. Despite most TCR sequences being rare, some public TCRs occurred in many donors. In vitro assays verified that a few CMV-associated chains recognized CMV antigens specifically.

Germline V gene lookup returns CDR1 SGHTA and CDR2 FQGNSA. The germline V and J ends were trimmed by 5 bases and 1 base, with 9 bases remaining between them. The CDR3 consists of 14 residues. TCRdb's copy holds only in-frame clones and misses some; the assay was immunoSEQ multiplex PCR. The table records hundreds of thousands of clones, 75% to 90% of them present only once. The genes are TRBV7-2 and TRBJ1-3; D uncertain. The sequence came from a woman aged 18 to 35 in good health and CMV-seronegative. Input material: PBMCs. CDR3 residues: CASSIQRSGNTIYF. In DNA form, the CDR3 reads TGTGCCAGCAGCATTCAGAGATCTGGAAACACCATATATTTT.